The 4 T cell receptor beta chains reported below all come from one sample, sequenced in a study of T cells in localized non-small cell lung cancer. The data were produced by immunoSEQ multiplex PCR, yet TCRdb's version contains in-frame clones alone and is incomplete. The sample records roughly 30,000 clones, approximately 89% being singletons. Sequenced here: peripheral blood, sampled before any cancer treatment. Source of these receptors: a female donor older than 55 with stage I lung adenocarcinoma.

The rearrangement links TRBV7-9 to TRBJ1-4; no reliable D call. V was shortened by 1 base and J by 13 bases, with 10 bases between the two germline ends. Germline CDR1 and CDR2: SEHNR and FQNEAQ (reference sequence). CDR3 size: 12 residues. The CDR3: CASSLDVEVLFF. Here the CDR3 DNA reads TGTGCCAGCAGCTTAGACGTCGAGGTACTGTTTTTT. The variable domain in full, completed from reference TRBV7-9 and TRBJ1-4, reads DTGVSQNPRHKITKRGQNVTFRCDPISEHNRLYWYRQTLGQGPEFLTYFQNEAQLEKSRLLSDRFSAERPKGSFSTLEIQRTEQGDSAMYLCASSLDVEVLFFGSGTQLSVL.

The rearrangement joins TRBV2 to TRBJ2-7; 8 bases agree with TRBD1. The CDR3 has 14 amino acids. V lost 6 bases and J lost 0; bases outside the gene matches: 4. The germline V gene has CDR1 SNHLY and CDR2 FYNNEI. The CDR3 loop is CASSRQGSSYEQYF. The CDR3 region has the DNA TGTGCCAGCAGCCGACAGGGGAGCTCCTACGAGCAGTACTTC.

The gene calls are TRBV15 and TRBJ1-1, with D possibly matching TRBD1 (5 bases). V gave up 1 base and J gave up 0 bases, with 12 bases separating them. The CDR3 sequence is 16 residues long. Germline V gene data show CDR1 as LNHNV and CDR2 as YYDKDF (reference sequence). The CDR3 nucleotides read TGTGCCACCAGCAGAGGATCCTCGGGGGTGAACACTGAAGCTTTCTTT. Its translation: CATSRGSSGVNTEAFF.

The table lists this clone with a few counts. The CDR3 spells CAWSGRNNQPQHF. The CDR3 DNA sequence: TGTGCCTGGAGTGGTAGGAACAATCAGCCCCAGCATTTT. The chain couples TRBV30 to TRBJ1-5, with D uncertain. CDR3 length: 13 residues. Trimming stripped 1 base from V and 3 bases from J, with 7 bases between. The V gene's germline CDR1 is GTSNPN and CDR2 SVGIG (reference sequence).